Below, 29 T cell receptor beta chains from the same sample are listed, as sequenced in a study of T cell responses to AZD1222 COVID-19 vaccine. Libraries were prepared by immunoSEQ multiplex PCR; TCRdb keeps only in-frame clonotypes and omits some of them. Here the sample spans approximately 150,000 clones, under 95% being singletons. The input for sequencing was peripheral blood, taken 28 days after the second AZD1222 dose. Receptors originate from an adult who received the AZD1222 COVID-19 vaccine.

The J gene is TRBJ1-5, the V gene TRBV2; D ambiguous. The CDR3 contains 14 residues. V gave up 3 bases and J gave up 4 bases, with 10 bases separating them. CDR1 and CDR2 from the germline V gene are SNHLY and FYNNEI. The CDR3 coding sequence is TGTGCCAGCAGTGAGTTCTCCAGAAATCAGCCCCAGCATTTT. Protein product: CASSEFSRNQPQHF.

The rearrangement joins TRBV6-1 to TRBJ1-5, with TRBD1 matching over 7 bases. The V segment lost 2 bases and the J segment 4 bases; nucleotides outside the gene matches: 11. Germline assignment: CDR1 MNHNS and CDR2 SASEGT. The CDR3 is 17 residues long. The chain's CDR3 is CASSERVRQGGNQPQHF. The DNA of the CDR3 is TGTGCCAGCAGTGAAAGGGTGAGGCAGGGGGGAAATCAGCCCCAGCATTTT.

The rearrangement uses TRBV3-1 (or the pseudogene TRBV3-2) and TRBJ1-1, with a possible D match to TRBD1 (6 bases). Germline values: CDR1 LGHDT, CDR2 YNNKEL (reference sequence). The CDR3 covers 14 residues. Trimming removed 1 base from V and 2 bases from J, with 8 bases in between. This CDR3 reads CASSQGTANTEAFF. The CDR3 region has the DNA TGTGCCAGCAGCCAAGGGACAGCAAACACTGAAGCTTTCTTT.

V and J are TRBV5-1 and TRBJ1-4; D possibly corresponds to TRBD1 (5 bases). This CDR3 has 16 amino acids. The V end lost 3 bases, the J end lost 8 bases, and 20 bases lay between the germline ends. Germline V lookup: CDR1 SGHRS, CDR2 YFSETQ. CDR3 nucleotide sequence: TGCGCCAGCAGCTACCTCCCAAGGGAGGAGGGGGAAAAACTGTTTTTT. It encodes CASSYLPREEGEKLFF.

V and J are TRBV6-5 and TRBJ1-1; D is undetermined. CDR3 length: 14 amino acids. The germline gives CDR1 MNHEY, CDR2 SVGAGI. The V gene lost 2 bases and the J gene lost 3 bases, with 10 bases spanning the gap. CDR3 sequence reads: CASSYKGAHTEAFF. The CDR3 DNA reads as TGTGCCAGCAGTTACAAGGGTGCCCACACTGAAGCTTTCTTT.

This clone was detected only once. The chain is built from TRBV19 and TRBJ2-1, with D perhaps matching TRBD2 (6 bases). The germline CDR1 and CDR2 sequences are LNHDA and SQIVND (reference sequence). V gave up 6 bases and J gave up 8 bases, with 23 bases separating them. CDR3 length equals 16 residues. CDR3 loop: CASSPTLGTLDDEQFF. The CDR3 nucleotides are TGTGCCAGTAGCCCTACGCTCGGGACTCTTGACGATGAGCAGTTCTTC.

In its sample, this clone was seen a few times. The V and J genes are TRBV11-2 and TRBJ1-4, with TRBD1 as a possible D gene (5 bases). The CDR3 spans 15 residues. The germline CDR1 and CDR2 sequences are SGHAT and FQNNGV. Trimming cost V 5 bases and J 7 bases, with 17 bases left between them. CDR3 region: CASSRPGLRGEKLFF. CDR3 nucleotides: TGTGCCAGCAGCCGACCGGGACTGAGGGGTGAAAAACTGTTTTTT.

V and J are TRBV7-3 and TRBJ1-6, with a weak D call TRBD1 (5 bases). V was clipped by 1 base and J by 12 bases, with 10 bases between them. CDR3 length: 13 residues. Germline V gives CDR1 SGHTA, CDR2 FQGTGA. CDR3: CASSLIQAGPLHF. CDR3 coding DNA: TGTGCCAGCAGCTTAATACAGGCCGGACCCCTCCACTTT. Looking up the rest from reference TRBV7-3 and TRBJ1-6 gives the full variable domain: GAGVSQTPSNKVTEKGKYVELRCDPISGHTALYWYRQSLGQGPEFLIYFQGTGAADDSGLPNDRFFAVRPEGSVSTLKIQRTERGDSAVYLCASSLIQAGPLHFGNGTRLTVT.

This chain joins TRBV5-1 and TRBJ2-2, with D tentatively TRBD1 (5 bases). V lost 0 bases and J lost 1, with 7 bases in between. The CDR3 length is 15 residues. CDR1 and CDR2 from the germline V gene are SGHRS and YFSETQ. CDR3 loop: CASSLDRRNTGELFF. In nucleotides, the CDR3 is TGCGCCAGCAGCTTGGACAGGAGGAACACCGGGGAGCTGTTTTTT.

This rearrangement joins TRBV4-1 to TRBJ2-5; 7 bases are shared with TRBD1. In germline, CDR1 is MGHRA, CDR2 YSYEKL. V lost 3 bases, J lost 3 bases, and 7 bases stayed unmatched. This CDR3 contains 15 residues. The CDR3 sequence is CASSQMTGTEETQYF. The CDR3 coding sequence is TGCGCCAGCAGCCAGATGACCGGGACAGAAGAGACCCAGTACTTC.

The chain links TRBV9 to TRBJ1-4; 7 bases are shared with TRBD1. V lost 7 bases, J lost 8 bases, and 8 bases stayed unmatched. Germline values: CDR1 SGDLS, CDR2 YYNGEE. This CDR3 comprises 13 residues. The CDR3 sequence: CASSGQKNEKLFF. For the CDR3, the DNA is TGTGCCAGCTCGGGACAGAAAAACGAAAAACTGTTTTTT. Based on the CDR3 plus reference TRBV9 and TRBJ1-4, the full variable domain is DSGVTQTPKHLITATGQRVTLRCSPRSGDLSVYWYQQSLDQGLQFLIQYYNGEERAKGNILERFSAQQFPDLHSELNLSSLELGDSALYFCASSGQKNEKLFFGSGTQLSVL.

V and J are TRBV12-3 or TRBV12-4 and TRBJ1-1; D is unclear. The CDR3 length is 12 residues. The V and J ends lost 2 bases and 1 base respectively, with 2 bases between them. The CDR3, as DNA: TGTGCCAGCAGTTTATGGAACACTGAAGCTTTCTTT. Translation gives CASSLWNTEAFF.

The CDR3 loop is CASTRDPGTTEAFF. The CDR3 DNA sequence: TGTGCCAGCACTCGGGACCCAGGCACCACTGAAGCTTTCTTT. The chain joins TRBV7-6 to TRBJ1-1; D is perhaps TRBD1 (5 bases). Germline V gene data show CDR1 as SGHVS and CDR2 as FNYEAQ. V was clipped by 7 bases and J by 4 bases, with 16 bases between them. The CDR3 spans 14 residues.

The V gene is TRBV7-9, the J gene TRBJ1-6; 9 nucleotides align to TRBD1. This CDR3 spans 14 amino acids. CDR1 SEHNR and CDR2 FQNEAQ come from the germline V gene (reference sequence). Trimming at V came to 6 bases and at J to 10 bases, leaving 7 bases not matched to a gene. CDR3 protein: CASSSGQGRSPLHF. The CDR3 DNA reads as TGTGCCAGCAGTTCGGGACAGGGACGATCACCCCTCCACTTT. The full variable domain, with the rest looked up from reference TRBV7-9 and TRBJ1-6, is DTGVSQNPRHKITKRGQNVTFRCDPISEHNRLYWYRQTLGQGPEFLTYFQNEAQLEKSRLLSDRFSAERPKGSFSTLEIQRTEQGDSAMYLCASSSGQGRSPLHFGNGTRLTVT.

The gene calls are TRBV7-9 and TRBJ2-7, with D perhaps assigned TRBD1 or TRBD2 (5 bases each). V was pared by 0 bases and J by 0 bases, with 9 bases between. Germline V gives CDR1 SEHNR, CDR2 FQNEAQ (reference sequence). The CDR3 runs to 15 residues. Here the CDR3 reads CASSLAGVTSYEQYF. CDR3 nucleotide sequence: TGTGCCAGCAGCTTAGCGGGGGTGACCTCCTACGAGCAGTACTTC.

V gene TRBV4-2 combines with J gene TRBJ2-7, with unresolved D. CDR3 size: 15 residues. Germline loops: CDR1 LGHNA, CDR2 YNFKEQ. Trimming took off 0 bases at V and 3 bases at J, with 12 bases between the two ends. The CDR3, as DNA: TGTGCCAGCAGCCAAGATGTTAGCCGTGTCTACGAGCAGTACTTC. Encoded protein: CASSQDVSRVYEQYF.

The gene calls are TRBV27 and TRBJ1-6; 8 bases match TRBD1. The CDR3 sequence is 19 residues long. The germline V gene has CDR1 MNHEY and CDR2 SMNVEV (reference sequence). Trimming removed 0 bases from V and 0 bases from J; junction bases left unmatched: 7. CDR3 residues: CASSLSSGQASSYNSPLHF. The DNA for the CDR3 is TGTGCCAGCAGTTTATCTTCGGGACAGGCGAGCTCCTATAATTCACCCCTCCACTTT.

This rearrangement joins TRBV2 to TRBJ1-5; 7 nucleotides align to TRBD1. This CDR3 region has 14 residues. Germline-derived CDR1 and CDR2 are SNHLY and FYNNEI. The V segment lost 7 bases and the J segment 5 bases; nucleotides outside the gene matches: 8. This CDR3 reads CASTLQGTYQPQHF. Here the CDR3 DNA reads TGTGCCAGCACCCTACAGGGGACCTATCAGCCCCAGCATTTT.

The chain couples TRBV11-2 to TRBJ2-1; TRBD2 matches at 10 bases. Trimming removed 5 bases from V and 10 bases from J; junction bases left unmatched: 23. Germline V gene lookup returns CDR1 SGHAT and CDR2 FQNNGV. The CDR3 contains 19 residues. CDR3 region: CASSQSGTSEGGWVWEQFF. As DNA, the CDR3 is TGTGCCAGCAGCCAATCCGGGACTAGCGAAGGGGGGTGGGTTTGGGAGCAGTTCTTC. Together with reference TRBV11-2 and TRBJ2-1, the CDR3 gives the full variable domain: EAGVAQSPRYKIIEKRQSVAFWCNPISGHATLYWYQQILGQGPKLLIQFQNNGVVDDSQLPKDRFSAERLKGVDSTLKIQPAKLEDSAVYLCASSQSGTSEGGWVWEQFFGPGTRLTVL.

This chain joins TRBV29-1 and TRBJ1-4, with D possibly being TRBD1 (6 bases). CDR1 SQVTM and CDR2 ANQGSEA come from the germline V gene. V was shortened by 6 bases and J by 2 bases, with 13 bases between the two germline ends. The CDR3 length is 14 residues. CDR3 protein: CSVGGGITNEKLFF. In DNA, the CDR3 is TGCAGCGTCGGAGGGGGGATCACTAATGAAAAACTGTTTTTT.

V gene TRBV3-1 (or the pseudogene TRBV3-2) combines with J gene TRBJ2-3; D is perhaps TRBD2 (5 bases). V lost 2 bases and J 1 base, leaving 16 bases between the germline ends. Germline CDR1 LGHDT, CDR2 YNNKEL (reference sequence). The CDR3 totals 17 residues. This CDR3 reads CASSQHRTERGTDTQYF. Written as DNA, the CDR3 is TGTGCCAGCAGCCAACACCGTACCGAGAGGGGCACAGATACGCAGTATTTT.

The V and J genes are TRBV5-4 and TRBJ2-6; 8 bases agree with TRBD1. The CDR3 has 17 residues. From germline, CDR1 is SGHNT and CDR2 YYREEE (reference sequence). With 4 bases clipped from V and 5 bases from J, the junction kept 11 bases outside the gene matches. The CDR3 bases are TGTGCCAGCAGCCTACAGGGGGGTGGATCGAGGGCCAACGTCCTGACTTTC. Translation: CASSLQGGGSRANVLTF.

The V call is TRBV6-5, the J call TRBJ2-7; D ambiguous. The CDR3 contains 13 residues. The germline CDR1 and CDR2 sequences are MNHEY and SVGAGI. V shed 2 bases and J shed 2 bases, with 7 bases lying between them. CDR3 amino acids: CASSYQFPYEQYF. In DNA, the CDR3 is TGTGCCAGCAGTTACCAGTTTCCCTACGAGCAGTACTTC.

The V gene is TRBV11-2, the J gene TRBJ2-5, with D perhaps being TRBD1 or TRBD2 (5 bases each). Looked up from germline, CDR1 is SGHAT and CDR2 is FQNNGV. The CDR3 is 14 residues long. The V end was cut by 6 bases, the J end by 1 base, with 12 bases between. In nucleotides, the CDR3 is TGTGCCAGCAGTCGGGGACGGCTCCAAGAGACCCAGTACTTC. Amino acid sequence: CASSRGRLQETQYF.

The chain combines TRBV5-1 with TRBJ2-3; D is undetermined. The V gene's germline CDR1 is SGHRS and CDR2 YFSETQ. The CDR3 is made up of 13 amino acids. The ends were cut back, 4 bases at V and 6 bases at J, with 12 bases in the middle. CDR3 in amino acids: CASSPGYGDTQYF. CDR3 nucleotide sequence: TGCGCCAGCAGCCCCGGGTACGGGGATACGCAGTATTTT.

V usage is TRBV3-1 (or the pseudogene TRBV3-2) and J usage is TRBJ2-7; D possibly matches TRBD1 or TRBD2 (6 bases each). The CDR3 consists of 15 residues. Per germline, CDR1 LGHDT and CDR2 YNNKEL (reference sequence). The V gene lost 6 bases and the J gene lost 1 base, with 16 bases spanning the gap. CDR3 amino acids: CASRDLGGGSYEQYF. CDR3 DNA: TGTGCCAGCAGGGACCTAGGGGGAGGTTCCTACGAGCAGTACTTC.

The rearrangement links TRBV7-9 to TRBJ2-2; D unresolved. Germline V gene sequence: CDR1 SEHNR, CDR2 FQNEAQ (reference sequence). The CDR3 length is 14 residues. With 1 base removed from V and 2 bases from J, the gap between germline ends came to 5 bases. CDR3 protein: CASSLDGNTGELFF. In DNA form, the CDR3 reads TGTGCCAGCAGCTTAGACGGAAACACCGGGGAGCTGTTTTTT.

Notes on this clone: This sample includes further DNA sequences coding for the same CDR3. The chain joins TRBV3-1 (or the pseudogene TRBV3-2) to TRBJ1-1; D not certain. V dropped 2 bases and J dropped 6 bases, with 10 bases sitting between them. The CDR3 sequence is 13 residues long. The germline V gene has CDR1 LGHDT and CDR2 YNNKEL (reference sequence). In DNA form, the CDR3 reads TGTGCCAGCAGCCAACGACCGGGAGCTGAAGCTTTCTTT. It translates to CASSQRPGAEAFF.

This clone was found many times. The chain couples TRBV27 to TRBJ2-7; TRBD2 matches at 9 bases. Germline CDR1 MNHEY, CDR2 SMNVEV (reference sequence). Trimming took 1 base from V and 6 from J; bases not matched to a gene: 4. This CDR3 has 14 amino acids. CDR3 sequence (DNA): TGTGCCAGCAGTTTATTTGCGGGAGGGCTCGAGCAGTACTTC. Translating it yields CASSLFAGGLEQYF.